One sample yielded the 32 T cell receptor beta chains listed below, sequenced in a study of T cell repertoires in cytomegalovirus infection. The antigens these receptors bind are not known. TCRdb processed the reads anew with MiXCR; each CDR3 protein has one entry. In the table there are some 560,000 distinct CDR3 sequences, almost 40% of which are singletons. The starting material was cultured PBMCs, obtained from culture after CMV antigen stimulation. The receptors come from a human donor in good health (CMV status not recorded). Some clones in this sample may be carry-over from other donors' samples.

Here the CDR3 reads CASSPLIGLDLTDTQYF. CDR3 coding DNA: TGTGCCAGCAGCCCCTTAATAGGACTAGACCTCACAGATACGCAGTATTTT. The V gene is TRBV7-6, the J gene TRBJ2-3; 7 bases agree with TRBD2. V was pared by 5 bases and J by 2 bases, with 13 bases of the junction left unmatched. Germline values: CDR1 SGHVS, CDR2 FNYEAQ. The CDR3 totals 17 residues.

The gene calls are TRBV5-1 and TRBJ2-3; no firm D call. The germline V gene has CDR1 SGHRS and CDR2 YFSETQ. This CDR3 region has 15 residues. The V and J ends lost 0 bases and 2 bases respectively, with 10 bases between them. The CDR3 bases are TGCGCCAGCAGCTTGGCGGCTAGAGACACAGATACGCAGTATTTT. Its protein is CASSLAARDTDTQYF. Combining the CDR3 with reference TRBV5-1 and TRBJ2-3 gives the whole variable domain KAGVTQTPRYLIKTRGQQVTLSCSPISGHRSVSWYQQTPGQGLQFLFEYFSETQRNKGNFPGRFSGRQFSNSRSEMNVSTLELGDSALYLCASSLAARDTDTQYFGPGTRLTVL.

The chain has TRBV28 and TRBJ1-4; possibly TRBD1 for D (6 bases). V was pared by 7 bases and J by 2 bases, with 11 bases between. The CDR3 loop spans 14 amino acids. From germline, CDR1 is MDHEN and CDR2 SYDVKM. This chain's CDR3 is CASTGDSTNEKLFF. In DNA, the CDR3 is TGTGCCAGCACAGGGGATAGCACTAATGAAAAACTGTTTTTT.

The chain joins TRBV20-1 to TRBJ2-7; 11 bases match TRBD2. Germline lookup yields CDR1 DFQATT and CDR2 SNEGSKA (reference sequence). V lost 1 base and J lost 7; bases outside the gene matches: 6. This CDR3 contains 14 residues. CDR3 protein: CSARVAGGPGEQYF. Here the CDR3 DNA reads TGCAGTGCTAGAGTAGCGGGGGGGCCGGGAGAGCAGTACTTC.

The chain couples TRBV28 to TRBJ1-1; tentative D call: TRBD1 (6 bases). The V gene lost 6 bases and the J gene lost 4 bases, with 21 bases spanning the gap. In germline, CDR1 is MDHEN, CDR2 SYDVKM. The CDR3 spans 16 residues. As DNA, the CDR3 is TGTGCCAGCAGCGCCCCACCAGCAGGGGAGGCCACTGAAGCTTTCTTT. Translation gives CASSAPPAGEATEAFF.

There are a few counts of this clonotype. This chain links TRBV6-1 with TRBJ1-2, with D uncertain. CDR3 size: 13 residues. V lost 3 bases and J lost 5, with 10 bases in between. Germline CDR1 MNHNS, CDR2 SASEGT. CDR3 in DNA: TGTGCCAGCAGTGAGCTGGGCAGTTATGGCTACACCTTC. This translates into CASSELGSYGYTF.

The chain is built from TRBV20-1 and TRBJ2-1; TRBD2 aligns across 9 bases. The CDR3 covers 16 residues. Trimming removed 6 bases from V and 0 bases from J; junction bases left unmatched: 9. Per germline, CDR1 DFQATT and CDR2 SNEGSKA (reference sequence). CDR3 sequence: CSARVAGASSYNEQFF. In DNA, the CDR3 is TGCAGTGCCCGGGTAGCGGGGGCGAGCTCCTACAATGAGCAGTTCTTC.

This chain links TRBV2 with TRBJ2-1; no clear D gene. V gave up 7 bases and J gave up 6 bases, with 13 bases separating them. The CDR3 is made up of 13 amino acids. The germline CDR1 and CDR2 sequences are SNHLY and FYNNEI. CDR3 nucleotide sequence: TGTGCCAGCAAAAGTTCTTTTCTCAATGAGCAGTTCTTC. The encoded protein is CASKSSFLNEQFF.

The chain has TRBV6-8 and TRBJ1-2; D is uncertain. Deletions cut 0 bases from V and 8 bases from J, with 13 bases between. Germline V gene lookup returns CDR1 MNHGY and CDR2 SAAAGT. This CDR3 is 14 amino acids long. CDR3 amino acids: CASSYSTNSGGYTF. The CDR3 nucleotides are TGTGCCAGCAGTTACTCGACTAACAGTGGAGGCTACACCTTC.

This clonotype was found a few times. CDR3 bases: TGTGCCAGCAGCCTTCCCCTAGCGGGAGGCCCCTACGAGCAGTACTTC. Translation gives CASSLPLAGGPYEQYF. This chain links TRBV7-8 with TRBJ2-7; 11 nucleotides agree with TRBD2. The CDR3 runs to 16 residues. Looked up from germline, CDR1 is SGHVS and CDR2 is FQNEAQ. Trimming cost V 5 bases and J 2 bases; bases outside gene matches: 8.

This clonotype appeared a few times. The chain is built from TRBV2 and TRBJ2-2, with TRBD2 matching over 10 bases. The V gene's germline CDR1 is SNHLY and CDR2 FYNNEI. V dropped 6 bases and J dropped 7; count of bases not matched to a gene: 5. The CDR3 extends over 14 amino acids. The CDR3 nucleotides read TGTGCCAGCAGCGGACTAGCGGTGGTCGGGGAGCTGTTTTTT. This codes for CASSGLAVVGELFF.

This clonotype was counted a few times. The chain uses TRBV6-1 and TRBJ2-3; D unclear. V shed 6 bases and J shed 3 bases, with 13 bases lying between them. The CDR3 has 14 amino acids. Germline values: CDR1 MNHNS, CDR2 SASEGT. The CDR3 bases are TGTGCCAGCAGCCCACCCCTGGGGACAGATACGCAGTATTTT. The encoded protein is CASSPPLGTDTQYF.

This chain joins TRBV12-3 or TRBV12-4 and TRBJ1-5, with D perhaps TRBD1 (6 bases). V lost 6 bases to trimming and J lost 7 bases, with 16 bases between them. The CDR3 spans 14 residues. The CDR3 region has the DNA TGTGCCAGCAGCGGATACAGAGGGGGACAGCCCCAGCATTTT. This translates into CASSGYRGGQPQHF.

Only a few counts were recorded for this clonotype. The rearrangement links TRBV4-2 to TRBJ2-3; 12 nucleotides agree with TRBD2. V lost 1 base, J lost 0 bases, and 8 bases stayed unmatched. CDR3 length equals 19 residues. The germline gives CDR1 LGHNA, CDR2 YNFKEQ. Written as DNA, the CDR3 is TGTGCCAGCAGCCAAGGCCCTAGCGGGGGGGCCGAGAGCACAGATACGCAGTATTTT. This translates into CASSQGPSGGAESTDTQYF.

This chain links TRBV15 with TRBJ1-2, with D maybe TRBD1 (5 bases). Germline CDR1 LNHNV, CDR2 YYDKDF (reference sequence). The CDR3 length is 14 residues. The V end lost 3 bases, the J end lost 2 bases, and 10 bases lay between the germline ends. CDR3 in DNA: TGTGCCACCAGCAGGGACCAGGGAAACTATGGCTACACCTTC. This sequence encodes CATSRDQGNYGYTF.

V gene TRBV7-9 combines with J gene TRBJ2-2; TRBD2 aligns across 9 bases. The CDR3 totals 14 residues. CDR1 is SEHNR, CDR2 FQNEAQ, per germline (reference sequence). Unmatched junction bases numbered 5, after V lost 8 bases and J lost 4 bases. The CDR3 reads CASGSGGATGELFF. The CDR3, as DNA: TGTGCCAGCGGTAGCGGGGGCGCCACCGGGGAGCTGTTTTTT.

The chain uses TRBV20-1 and TRBJ2-7; the D gene is possibly TRBD1 (8 bases). V shed 6 bases and J shed 5 bases, with 17 bases lying between them. This CDR3 is 13 amino acids long. The V gene's germline CDR1 is DFQATT and CDR2 SNEGSKA (reference sequence). CDR3 in amino acids: CSAGGTGNNEQYF. The CDR3 region has the DNA TGCAGTGCGGGGGGGACAGGCAACAACGAGCAGTACTTC.

This clonotype came up once. CDR3 bases: TGTGCCAGCAGCGCCCTTCTACTACTAGCGACCTCCTACAATGAGCAGTTCTTC. Protein product: CASSALLLLATSYNEQFF. V gene TRBV5-6 combines with J gene TRBJ2-1; 7 nucleotides line up with TRBD2. The V and J ends lost 4 bases and 0 bases, in that order; junction bases with no gene match: 13. CDR1 is SGHDT, CDR2 YYEEEE, per germline. The CDR3 has 18 amino acids. The full variable domain, rest sourced from reference TRBV5-6 and TRBJ2-1, is DAGVTQSPTHLIKTRGQQVTLRCSPKSGHDTVSWYQQALGQGPQFIFQYYEEEERQRGNFPDRFSGHQFPNYSSELNVNALLLGDSALYLCASSALLLLATSYNEQFFGPGTRLTVL.

This clonotype was observed at least ten times. The rearrangement uses TRBV7-2 and TRBJ1-2; D perhaps matches TRBD1 (5 bases). The V end was cut by 0 bases, the J end by 8 bases, with 7 bases between. Germline-derived CDR1 and CDR2 are SGHTA and FQGNSA. The CDR3 length is 12 residues. The chain's CDR3 is CASSLATDGYTF. The CDR3 region has the DNA TGTGCCAGCAGCTTAGCGACAGACGGCTACACCTTC.

In its sample, this clonotype was seen a few times. The chain is built from TRBV7-2 and TRBJ2-1; D is possibly TRBD1 (6 bases). CDR1 SGHTA and CDR2 FQGNSA come from the germline V gene. CDR3 length: 15 residues. Trimming left V 1 base short and J 8 bases short, with 15 bases between. CDR3 in DNA: TGTGCCAGCAGCTTAGGTGGGACAATGTTCGATGAGCAGTTCTTC. This encodes CASSLGGTMFDEQFF.

This clonotype was detected a few times. The genes are TRBV28 and TRBJ2-2; 9 bases align to TRBD2. The CDR3 runs 15 residues. Germline V gene data show CDR1 as MDHEN and CDR2 as SYDVKM. The junction had 8 bases not matched to a gene; V was cut back by 6 bases and J by 6 bases. The CDR3 DNA sequence: TGTGCCAGCAGCCCAAGCGGGGGGTCAGCCGGGGAGCTGTTTTTT. Protein product: CASSPSGGSAGELFF.

This clonotype was observed at least ten times. The J gene is TRBJ2-3, the V gene TRBV7-2; maybe TRBD1 (6 bases). Trimming removed 2 bases at V and 5 bases at J, with 11 bases between. This CDR3 is 14 amino acids long. CDR1 is SGHTA and CDR2 is FQGNSA in the germline V gene. The CDR3 is CASSLSRGVDTQYF. DNA of the CDR3: TGTGCCAGCAGCTTAAGCAGGGGAGTAGATACGCAGTATTTT.

In this sample, this clonotype turned up a few times. The chain uses TRBV2 and TRBJ2-7; D not resolved. This CDR3 has 11 residues. The germline CDR1 and CDR2 sequences are SNHLY and FYNNEI. V gave up 6 bases and J gave up 4 bases, with 7 bases separating them. Here the CDR3 reads CASREIYEQYF. The DNA for the CDR3 is TGTGCCAGCAGGGAGATTTACGAGCAGTACTTC.

The chain joins TRBV12-5 to TRBJ2-1; 10 nucleotides agree with TRBD2. CDR1 and CDR2 (germline): LGHNT, FRNRAP. This CDR3 has 18 residues. Losses at the gene ends were 0 bases for V and 8 bases for J; bases not matched to a gene: 13. The CDR3 DNA sequence: TGTGCTAGTGGTTTGGTACGCGGCGGGCTAGCGGGGGCGGATGAGCAGTTCTTC. Protein product: CASGLVRGGLAGADEQFF.

This chain links TRBV18 with TRBJ1-6; D is uncertain. Trimming took 6 bases from V and 9 from J, leaving 18 bases between them. This CDR3 is built from 15 residues. Germline loops: CDR1 KGHSH, CDR2 LQKENI. The CDR3 sequence: CASSEIGGLGSPLHF. CDR3 in DNA: TGTGCCAGCTCCGAAATAGGCGGTCTCGGTTCACCCCTCCACTTT.

The V gene is TRBV11-2, the J gene TRBJ2-7, with 10 bases that match TRBD2. The V gene's germline CDR1 is SGHAT and CDR2 FQNNGV. V shed 0 bases, J shed 1 base, and the junction held 6 bases outside the gene matches. The length of the CDR3 is 17 residues. The CDR3 region is CASSLDWSSGRSYEQYF. As DNA, the CDR3 is TGTGCCAGCAGCTTAGATTGGAGTAGCGGGAGGTCCTACGAGCAGTACTTC.

This chain joins TRBV12-3 or TRBV12-4 and TRBJ2-1, with TRBD1 as a possible D gene (6 bases). The V gene lost 5 bases and the J gene lost 9 bases, with 11 bases spanning the gap. CDR3 length equals 12 residues. CDR3 sequence (DNA): TGTGCCAGCAGTCCGCAGGGGTTTGAGCAGTTCTTC. Its translation: CASSPQGFEQFF.

This clonotype was detected a few times. The chain uses TRBV7-6 and TRBJ1-5; D call uncertain. The CDR3 has 12 amino acids. The germline CDR1 and CDR2 sequences are SGHVS and FNYEAQ. V was pared by 5 bases and J by 3 bases, with 5 bases between. DNA of the CDR3: TGTGCCAGCAGCACTATCAATCAGCCCCAGCATTTT. Translated: CASSTINQPQHF.

This rearrangement joins TRBV7-2 to TRBJ2-7; the D gene is possibly TRBD2 (6 bases). Germline assignment: CDR1 SGHTA and CDR2 FQGNSA. This CDR3 region has 14 residues. V dropped 4 bases and J dropped 3 bases, with 13 bases sitting between them. CDR3 DNA: TGTGCCAGCAGCTCCCGATCGGGGGACTACGAGCAGTACTTC. Residues: CASSSRSGDYEQYF.

The chain employs TRBV4-2 and TRBJ1-2; no clear D gene. Trimming removed 0 bases from V and 6 bases from J, with 5 bases in between. Looked up from germline, CDR1 is LGHNA and CDR2 is YNFKEQ. This CDR3 has 12 amino acids. The CDR3 sequence: CASSQDGNGYTF. CDR3 DNA sequence: TGTGCCAGCAGCCAAGATGGGAATGGCTACACCTTC.

V gene TRBV12-3 or TRBV12-4 combines with J gene TRBJ2-2; possibly TRBD2 for D (6 bases). CDR3 size: 13 residues. Between the trimmed V and J ends, which lost 4 bases and 15 bases, there was a span of 18 bases. The CDR3 region is CASSSLGTRKVFF. The CDR3 DNA is TGTGCCAGCAGTTCCCTTGGGACTCGTAAGGTGTTTTTT.

The CDR3 sequence is CASSSLQGTYNEQFF. As DNA, the CDR3 is TGTGCCAGCAGCTCGCTACAGGGGACCTACAATGAGCAGTTCTTC. This chain uses TRBV7-8 with TRBJ2-1, with 7 bases lining up with TRBD1. From germline, CDR1 is SGHVS and CDR2 FQNEAQ. The CDR3 consists of 15 residues. The junction had 5 bases not matched to a gene; V was cut back by 4 bases and J by 2 bases.